This paragraph reports one T cell receptor beta chain. What it binds is not known. This entry is derived from a study of identifying expanded T cells in peripheral blood. Study results and limitations: Differentially abundant clones: about 1.2 between replicates, 16.4 at two to three weeks, roughly 18 at four. Across healthy donors, higher total template counts meant significantly greater roughly two-week count variance.

Trimming pared 3 bases from V and 2 bases from J, leaving 8 bases between. The CDR3 is 13 amino acids. In germline, CDR1 is SGHVS, CDR2 FQNEAQ. Assay used: immunoSEQ multiplex PCR; TCRdb lists only in-frame clones, some missing. The sample lists tens of thousands of clones; around 83% were seen once. Collection occurred without any documented infections or immune events in donors. V is TRBV7-8 and J is TRBJ2-7; D is undetermined. The sample comprised blood. This TCR derives from a person between 18 and 75 years old in good health. The CDR3 here is CASSFSGPYEQYF. DNA of the CDR3: TGTGCCAGCAGCTTCAGTGGCCCCTACGAGCAGTACTTC.